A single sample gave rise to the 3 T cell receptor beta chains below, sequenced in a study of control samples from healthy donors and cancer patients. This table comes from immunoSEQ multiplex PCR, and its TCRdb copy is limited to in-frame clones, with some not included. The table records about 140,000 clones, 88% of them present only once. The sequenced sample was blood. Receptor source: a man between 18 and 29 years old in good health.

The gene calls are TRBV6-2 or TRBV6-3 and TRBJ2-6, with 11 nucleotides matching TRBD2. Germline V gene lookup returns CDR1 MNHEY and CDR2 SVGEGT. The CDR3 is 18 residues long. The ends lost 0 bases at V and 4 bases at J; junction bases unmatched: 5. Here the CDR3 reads CASSYSLAGVLGANVLTF. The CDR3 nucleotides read TGTGCCAGCAGTTACTCACTAGCGGGGGTTCTCGGGGCCAACGTCCTGACTTTC.

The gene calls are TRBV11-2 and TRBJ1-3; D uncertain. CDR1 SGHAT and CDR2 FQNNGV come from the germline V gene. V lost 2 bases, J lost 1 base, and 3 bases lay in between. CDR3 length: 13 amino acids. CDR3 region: CASSLWSGNTIYF. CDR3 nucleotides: TGTGCCAGCAGCTTATGGTCTGGAAACACCATATATTTT.

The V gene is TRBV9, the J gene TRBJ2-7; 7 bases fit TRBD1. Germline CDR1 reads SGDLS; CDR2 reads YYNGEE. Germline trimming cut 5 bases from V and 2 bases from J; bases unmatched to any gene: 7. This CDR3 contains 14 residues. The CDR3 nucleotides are TGTGCCAGCAGTCAAGGGGGCGCGGCCTACGAGCAGTACTTC. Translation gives CASSQGGAAYEQYF.